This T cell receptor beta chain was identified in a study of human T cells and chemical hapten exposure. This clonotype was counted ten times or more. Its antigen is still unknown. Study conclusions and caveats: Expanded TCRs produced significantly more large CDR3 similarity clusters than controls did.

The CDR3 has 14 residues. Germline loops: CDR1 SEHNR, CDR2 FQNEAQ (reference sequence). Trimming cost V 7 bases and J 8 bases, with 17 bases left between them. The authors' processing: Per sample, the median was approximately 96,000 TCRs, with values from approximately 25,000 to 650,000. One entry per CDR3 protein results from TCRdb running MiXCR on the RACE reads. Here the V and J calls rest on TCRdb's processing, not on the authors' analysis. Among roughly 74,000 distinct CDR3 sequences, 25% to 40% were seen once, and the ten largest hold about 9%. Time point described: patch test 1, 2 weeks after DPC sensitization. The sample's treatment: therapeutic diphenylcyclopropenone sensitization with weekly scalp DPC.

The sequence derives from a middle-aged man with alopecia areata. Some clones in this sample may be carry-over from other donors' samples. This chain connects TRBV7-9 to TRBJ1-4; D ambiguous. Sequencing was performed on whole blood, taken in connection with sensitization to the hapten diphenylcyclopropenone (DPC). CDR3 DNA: TGTGCCAGCACCCAGTCCGGGCGGCGCGAAAAACTGTTTTTT. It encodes CASTQSGRREKLFF. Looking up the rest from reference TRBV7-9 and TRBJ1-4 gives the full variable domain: DTGVSQNPRHKITKRGQNVTFRCDPISEHNRLYWYRQTLGQGPEFLTYFQNEAQLEKSRLLSDRFSAERPKGSFSTLEIQRTEQGDSAMYLCASTQSGRREKLFFGSGTQLSVL.